This T cell receptor (beta chain) was found in a study of T cell responses to AZD1222 COVID-19 vaccine. As for the study in general: Timing groups of about 4 and about 12 weeks for second doses were pooled.

The protocol was immunoSEQ multiplex PCR, while the TCRdb copy is restricted to in-frame clones and leaves out a portion. The table lists around 160,000 clones, 91% of them singletons. The TCR comes from an adult in good health. The sample in question was peripheral blood, obtained on day 0 of AZD1222 vaccination.

This CDR3 is CASSLVPAGGPGETQYF. CDR3 nucleotides: TGTGCCAGCAGCTTAGTCCCAGCGGGGGGGCCGGGGGAGACCCAGTACTTC. The rearrangement joins TRBV11-2 to TRBJ2-5; 10 bases align to TRBD2. This CDR3 region has 17 residues. V trimming: 1 base; J trimming: 5 bases; junction bases outside the gene matches: 10. Germline values: CDR1 SGHAT, CDR2 FQNNGV.